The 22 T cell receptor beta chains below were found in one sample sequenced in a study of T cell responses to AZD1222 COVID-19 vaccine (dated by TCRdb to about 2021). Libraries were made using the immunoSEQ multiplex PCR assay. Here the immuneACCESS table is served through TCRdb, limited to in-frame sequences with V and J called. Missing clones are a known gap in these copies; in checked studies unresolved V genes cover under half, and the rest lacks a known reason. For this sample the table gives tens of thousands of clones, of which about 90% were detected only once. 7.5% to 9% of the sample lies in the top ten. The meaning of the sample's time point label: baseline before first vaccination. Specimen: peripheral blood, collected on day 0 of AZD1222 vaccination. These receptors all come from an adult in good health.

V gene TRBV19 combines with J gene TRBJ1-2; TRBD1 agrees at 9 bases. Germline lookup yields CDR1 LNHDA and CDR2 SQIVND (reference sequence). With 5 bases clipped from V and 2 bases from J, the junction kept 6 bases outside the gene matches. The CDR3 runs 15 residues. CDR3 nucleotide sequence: TGTGCCAGTAGTGTGGGGACAGGGTCAAACTATGGCTACACCTTC. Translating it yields CASSVGTGSNYGYTF.

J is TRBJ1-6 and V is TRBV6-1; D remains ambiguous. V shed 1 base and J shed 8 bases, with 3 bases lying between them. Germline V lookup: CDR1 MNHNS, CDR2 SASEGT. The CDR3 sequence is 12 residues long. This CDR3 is CASSEDYSPLHF. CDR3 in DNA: TGTGCCAGCAGTGAAGACTATTCACCCCTCCACTTT.

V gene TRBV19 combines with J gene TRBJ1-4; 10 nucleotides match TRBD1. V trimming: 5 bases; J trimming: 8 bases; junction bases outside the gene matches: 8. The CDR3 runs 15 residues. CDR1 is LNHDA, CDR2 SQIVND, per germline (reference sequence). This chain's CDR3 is CASSGGGTGEEKLFF. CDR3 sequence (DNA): TGTGCCAGTAGTGGGGGCGGGACAGGGGAAGAAAAACTGTTTTTT.

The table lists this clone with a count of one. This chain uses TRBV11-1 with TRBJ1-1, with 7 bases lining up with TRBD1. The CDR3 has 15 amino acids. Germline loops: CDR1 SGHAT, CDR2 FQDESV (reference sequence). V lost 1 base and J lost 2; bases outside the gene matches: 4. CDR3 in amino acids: CASSLGQGSNTEAFF. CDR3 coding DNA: TGTGCCAGCAGCTTAGGACAGGGAAGTAACACTGAAGCTTTCTTT. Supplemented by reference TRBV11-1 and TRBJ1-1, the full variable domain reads EAEVAQSPRYKITEKSQAVAFWCDPISGHATLYWYRQILGQGPELLVQFQDESVVDDSQLPKDRFSAERLKGVDSTLKIQPAELGDSAMYLCASSLGQGSNTEAFFGQGTRLTVV.

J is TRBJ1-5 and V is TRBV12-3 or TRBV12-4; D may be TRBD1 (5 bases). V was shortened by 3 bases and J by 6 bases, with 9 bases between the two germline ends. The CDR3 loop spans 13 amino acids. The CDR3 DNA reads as TGTGCCAGCAGTTTGGGGGGTAGTCAGCCCCAGCATTTT. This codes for CASSLGGSQPQHF.

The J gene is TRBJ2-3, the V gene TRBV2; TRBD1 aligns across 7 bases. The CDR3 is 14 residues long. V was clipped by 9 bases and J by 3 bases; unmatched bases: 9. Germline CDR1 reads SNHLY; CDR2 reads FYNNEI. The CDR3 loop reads CARKGASRTDTQYF. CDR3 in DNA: TGTGCCAGAAAGGGGGCATCTAGGACAGATACGCAGTATTTT.

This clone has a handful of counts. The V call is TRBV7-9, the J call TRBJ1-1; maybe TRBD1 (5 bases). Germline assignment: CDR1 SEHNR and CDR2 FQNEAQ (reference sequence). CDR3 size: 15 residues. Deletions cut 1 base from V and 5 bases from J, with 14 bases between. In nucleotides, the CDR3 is TGTGCCAGCAGCTTAGGGGGACTCCGGAGAACTGAAGCTTTCTTT. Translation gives CASSLGGLRRTEAFF.

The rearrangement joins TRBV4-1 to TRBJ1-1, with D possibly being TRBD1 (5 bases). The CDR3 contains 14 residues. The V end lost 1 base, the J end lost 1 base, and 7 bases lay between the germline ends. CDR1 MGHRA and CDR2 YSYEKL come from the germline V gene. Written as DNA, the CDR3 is TGCGCCAGCAGCCAAGGCAGGGCGAACACTGAAGCTTTCTTT. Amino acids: CASSQGRANTEAFF.

CDR3 bases: TGTGCCAGCAGCTTTGGAAGCCGGGCTCTTCAAGAGACCCAGTACTTC. It specifies CASSFGSRALQETQYF. V is TRBV11-2 and J is TRBJ2-5; the D is unclear. This CDR3 contains 16 residues. Germline V gives CDR1 SGHAT, CDR2 FQNNGV. Between the trimmed V and J ends, which lost 3 bases and 2 bases, there was a span of 16 bases.

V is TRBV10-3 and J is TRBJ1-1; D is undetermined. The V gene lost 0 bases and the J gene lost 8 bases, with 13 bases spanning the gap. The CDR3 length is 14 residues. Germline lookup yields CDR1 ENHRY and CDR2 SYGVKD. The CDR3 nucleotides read TGTGCCATCAGTGAGTCGACATGGGCAGCCGAAGCTTTCTTT. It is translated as CAISESTWAAEAFF.

The CDR3 nucleotides read TGTGCCAGCAGGGCGACTACTAGCGGGAGTATCTACGAGCAGTACTTC. Encoded protein: CASRATTSGSIYEQYF. J is TRBJ2-7 and V is TRBV2; 11 bases align to TRBD2. This CDR3 region has 16 residues. The germline gives CDR1 SNHLY, CDR2 FYNNEI. Germline trimming cut 6 bases from V and 3 bases from J; bases unmatched to any gene: 10.

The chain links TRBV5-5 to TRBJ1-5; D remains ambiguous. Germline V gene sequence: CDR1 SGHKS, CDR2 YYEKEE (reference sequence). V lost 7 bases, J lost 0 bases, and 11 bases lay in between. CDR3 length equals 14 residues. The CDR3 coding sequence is TGTGCCAGCGGAGGTTCGGATAGCAATCAGCCCCAGCATTTT. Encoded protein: CASGGSDSNQPQHF.

As DNA, the CDR3 is TGCGCCAGCAGCTTGGTGGGGGGGTACGGCGAAAAACTGTTTTTT. This sequence encodes CASSLVGGYGEKLFF. The rearrangement joins TRBV5-1 to TRBJ1-4; possibly TRBD1 for D (5 bases). The germline gives CDR1 SGHRS, CDR2 YFSETQ. Trimming shortened V by 0 bases and J by 8 bases, and 14 bases separated the two germline ends. This CDR3 region has 15 residues.

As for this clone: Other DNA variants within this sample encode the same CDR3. Here the CDR3 DNA reads TGTGCCAGCAGCCCGACAGGGGATTATGGCTACACCTTC. Encoded protein: CASSPTGDYGYTF. The rearrangement uses TRBV6-1 and TRBJ1-2, with 8 positions matching TRBD1. This CDR3 has 13 residues. Trimming removed 6 bases from V and 5 bases from J; junction bases left unmatched: 5. The germline CDR1 and CDR2 sequences are MNHNS and SASEGT.

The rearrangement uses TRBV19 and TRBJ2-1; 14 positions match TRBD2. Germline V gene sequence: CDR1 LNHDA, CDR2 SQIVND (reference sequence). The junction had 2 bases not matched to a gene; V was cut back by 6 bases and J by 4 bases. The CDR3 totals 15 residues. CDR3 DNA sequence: TGTGCCAGTAGGGGGACTAGCGGGAGTTACAATGAGCAGTTCTTC. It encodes CASRGTSGSYNEQFF.

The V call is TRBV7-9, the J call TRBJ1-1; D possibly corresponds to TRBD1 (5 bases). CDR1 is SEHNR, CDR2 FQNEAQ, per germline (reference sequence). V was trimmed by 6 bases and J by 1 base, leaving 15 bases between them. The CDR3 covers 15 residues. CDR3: CASRPNGARNTEAFF. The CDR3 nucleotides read TGTGCCAGCAGGCCGAATGGGGCACGGAACACTGAAGCTTTCTTT.

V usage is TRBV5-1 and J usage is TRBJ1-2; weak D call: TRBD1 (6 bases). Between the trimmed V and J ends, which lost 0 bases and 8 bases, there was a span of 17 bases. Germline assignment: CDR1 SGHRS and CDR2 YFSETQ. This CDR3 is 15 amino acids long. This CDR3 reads CASSLGAWGAEGYTF. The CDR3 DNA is TGCGCCAGCAGCTTGGGCGCATGGGGGGCGGAAGGCTACACCTTC.

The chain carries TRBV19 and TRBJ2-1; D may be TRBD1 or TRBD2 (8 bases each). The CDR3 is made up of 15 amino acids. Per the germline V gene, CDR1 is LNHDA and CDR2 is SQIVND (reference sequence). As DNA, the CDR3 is TGTGCTACTCGGGAGGGACAGGAGCCTTACAATGAGCAGTTCTTC. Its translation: CATREGQEPYNEQFF.

CDR3 region: CASSSGLAKNEQYF. The CDR3 nucleotides are TGTGCCAGCAGCTCGGGACTAGCGAAAAACGAGCAGTACTTC. This rearrangement joins TRBV7-2 to TRBJ2-7; TRBD2 agrees at 10 bases. With V trimmed by 4 bases and J by 5 bases, 5 bases remained unmatched. CDR1 SGHTA and CDR2 FQGNSA come from the germline V gene. CDR3 length: 14 residues.

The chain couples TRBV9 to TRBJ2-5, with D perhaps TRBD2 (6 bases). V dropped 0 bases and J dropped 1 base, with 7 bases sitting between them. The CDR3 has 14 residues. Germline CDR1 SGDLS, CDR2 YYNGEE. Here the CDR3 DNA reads TGTGCCAGCAGCGTAGGCGGGACCCAAGAGACCCAGTACTTC. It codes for CASSVGGTQETQYF.

The CDR3 loop reads CASSLAGRGNYGYTF. The CDR3 region has the DNA TGTGCCAGCAGCTTGGCCGGGCGGGGAAACTATGGCTACACCTTC. The chain couples TRBV5-6 to TRBJ1-2; D unclear. Trimming took off 0 bases at V and 2 bases at J, with 11 bases between the two ends. In germline, CDR1 is SGHDT, CDR2 YYEEEE. CDR3 length: 15 amino acids.

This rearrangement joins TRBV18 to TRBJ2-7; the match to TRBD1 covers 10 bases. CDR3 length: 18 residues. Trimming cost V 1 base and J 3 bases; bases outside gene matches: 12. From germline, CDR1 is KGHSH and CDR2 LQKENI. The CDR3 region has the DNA TGTGCCAGCTCACCACGAATCACGACGGGACAGGGGAACTACGAGCAGTACTTC. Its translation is CASSPRITTGQGNYEQYF.